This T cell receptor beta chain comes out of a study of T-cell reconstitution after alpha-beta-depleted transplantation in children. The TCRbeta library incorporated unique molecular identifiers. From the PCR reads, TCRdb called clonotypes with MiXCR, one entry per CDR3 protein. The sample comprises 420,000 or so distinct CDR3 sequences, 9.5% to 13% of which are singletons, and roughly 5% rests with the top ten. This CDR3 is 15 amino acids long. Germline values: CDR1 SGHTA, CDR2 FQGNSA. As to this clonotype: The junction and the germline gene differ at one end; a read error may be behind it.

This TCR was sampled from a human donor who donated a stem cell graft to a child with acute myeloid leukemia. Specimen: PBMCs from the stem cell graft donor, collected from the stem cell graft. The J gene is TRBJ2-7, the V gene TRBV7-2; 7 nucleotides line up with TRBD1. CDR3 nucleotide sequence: TGTGCCAGCACCTTAGTCCCCGGGACAGCCTACGAGCAGTACTTC. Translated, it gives CASTLVPGTAYEQYF.